This paragraph covers one T cell receptor (beta chain) sequence. The data belong to a study of blood T cell repertoires in COVID-19. About the study: PBMCs, B-cell-depleted T cells, or T cells were the source of the cDNA or gDNA that made up the material.

Assay: immunoSEQ multiplex PCR; the TCRdb copy retains only in-frame clones and omits some. The sample has about 100,000 clones; around 82% are singletons. This sequence originates from a man in his 60s with acute or convalescent COVID-19. Sequencing was performed on peripheral blood.

CDR3 nucleotides: TGTGCCAGTAGATGGGACAGGGACCCCTACAATGAGCAGTTCTTC. Residues: CASRWDRDPYNEQFF. V and J are TRBV19 and TRBJ2-1; 9 bases are shared with TRBD1. The CDR3 has 15 amino acids. Germline CDR1 is LNHDA and CDR2 is SQIVND (reference sequence). The V and J ends lost 6 bases and 2 bases, in that order; junction bases with no gene match: 5.